Each of the 11 T cell receptor beta chains below was sequenced from the same sample in a study of graft-versus-host responses after intestinal transplantation. For these TCRs, the target antigens are not known. Measured with immunoSEQ multiplex PCR; TCRdb has only the in-frame clones, and not every one. The table shows 90,000 or so clones, with about four fifths occurring only once. The sequences come from unstimulated CD4+ T cells sorted from spleen or lymph node cells, collected before intestinal transplant. The receptors stem from a human donor who received an intestinal transplant.

V is TRBV19 and J is TRBJ1-2, with 10 positions matching TRBD1. This CDR3 has 17 residues. The V and J ends lost 3 bases and 4 bases, in that order; junction bases with no gene match: 11. Germline V gene sequence: CDR1 LNHDA, CDR2 SQIVND (reference sequence). The CDR3 DNA follows: TGTGCCAGTAGTATTCGCCCCAGGGACAGGGGTTCCTATGGCTACACCTTC. It codes for CASSIRPRDRGSYGYTF.

This clone was seen a handful of times. The rearrangement links TRBV5-1 to TRBJ2-5; D perhaps matches TRBD1 (6 bases). The ends were cut back, 3 bases at V and 1 base at J, with 10 bases in the middle. The germline V gene encodes CDR1 SGHRS and CDR2 YFSETQ. CDR3 length equals 14 residues. The CDR3 DNA follows: TGCGCCAGCAGCTACAGGGTCTCCCAAGAGACCCAGTACTTC. Protein product: CASSYRVSQETQYF.

The rearrangement links TRBV4-1 to TRBJ1-6; no clear D gene. This CDR3 has 13 amino acids. Germline CDR1 MGHRA, CDR2 YSYEKL. V lost 0 bases and J lost 9, with 6 bases in between. CDR3 sequence reads: CASSQDGPSPLHF. The DNA for the CDR3 is TGCGCCAGCAGCCAAGATGGCCCTTCACCCCTCCACTTT.

The rearrangement joins TRBV2 to TRBJ2-5; TRBD1 matches at 10 bases. The closer fit of TRBJ2-7 to the DNA end suggests the J call may be wrong. This CDR3 has 14 residues. CDR1 is SNHLY, CDR2 FYNNEI, per germline. The CDR3 DNA reads as TGTGCCAGTACAAGCGGGACAGGGGACTACGAGCAGTACTTC. Its translation: CASTSGTGDYEQYF.

The chain uses TRBV21-1 and TRBJ1-5; the table calls TRBD1, which could not be checked here. TRBV21-1 corresponds to a pseudogene. The CDR3 is 15 residues long. The CDR3 DNA reads as TGTGCCAGCAGGATCAGGATATCGGGCAATCAGCCCCAGCATTTT. It specifies CASRIRISGNQPQHF.

The V call is TRBV18, the J call TRBJ1-6; D unclear. Germline values: CDR1 KGHSH, CDR2 LQKENI. The CDR3 is made up of 14 amino acids. Trimming cost V 6 bases and J 5 bases, with 11 bases left between them. CDR3 loop: CASSPASDNSPLHF. The DNA of the CDR3 is TGTGCCAGCTCCCCAGCCAGCGATAATTCACCCCTCCACTTT.

V is TRBV7-2 and J is TRBJ2-7, with D hard to call. This CDR3 region has 13 residues. The V gene's germline CDR1 is SGHTA and CDR2 FQGNSA. With 1 base removed from V and 2 bases from J, the gap between germline ends came to 6 bases. The chain's CDR3 is CASSLVAPYEQYF. The CDR3 bases are TGTGCCAGCAGCTTAGTTGCGCCCTACGAGCAGTACTTC.

This clone was counted a few times. The rearrangement uses TRBV6-5 and TRBJ1-5; 8 bases map to TRBD1. CDR3 length: 14 residues. The germline gives CDR1 MNHEY, CDR2 SVGAGI. V lost 5 bases and J lost 7; bases outside the gene matches: 7. CDR3 loop: CASSRTGQGQPQHF. The DNA of the CDR3 is TGTGCCAGCAGTCGGACAGGACAGGGACAGCCCCAGCATTTT.

This chain uses TRBV5-1 with TRBJ2-3; 12 bases agree with TRBD2. With 5 bases clipped from V and 2 bases from J, the junction kept 6 bases outside the gene matches. This CDR3 has 16 amino acids. Germline V gene lookup returns CDR1 SGHRS and CDR2 YFSETQ. CDR3 nucleotide sequence: TGCGCCAGCAGGTTCGCTAGCGGGGGGGTCACAGATACGCAGTATTTT. Residues: CASRFASGGVTDTQYF. Full variable domain (missing parts from reference TRBV5-1 and TRBJ2-3): KAGVTQTPRYLIKTRGQQVTLSCSPISGHRSVSWYQQTPGQGLQFLFEYFSETQRNKGNFPGRFSGRQFSNSRSEMNVSTLELGDSALYLCASRFASGGVTDTQYFGPGTRLTVL.

The V and J genes are TRBV5-1 and TRBJ1-1, with 12 bases aligning to TRBD1. Germline V lookup: CDR1 SGHRS, CDR2 YFSETQ. The CDR3 contains 16 residues. Losses at the gene ends were 4 bases for V and 5 bases for J; bases not matched to a gene: 9. The CDR3 protein is CASSIGTGGRGTEAFF. The CDR3 DNA follows: TGCGCCAGCAGCATCGGGACAGGGGGCCGAGGGACTGAAGCTTTCTTT.

The V gene is TRBV25-1, the J gene TRBJ2-5, with 8 bases aligning to TRBD2. Per germline, CDR1 MGHDK and CDR2 SYGVNS. CDR3 length equals 17 residues. Germline trimming cut 2 bases from V and 2 bases from J; bases unmatched to any gene: 10. The CDR3 protein is CASSEATSGDFQETQYF. The CDR3 bases are TGTGCCAGCAGTGAAGCAACTAGCGGTGACTTTCAAGAGACCCAGTACTTC.